The following is a TCR beta chain sequence with its context. Its antigen is unknown. The input for sorted-subset replicate PCRs was 200 to 250 ng DNA, around 30,000 T cell genomes. Assay used: immunoSEQ multiplex PCR; TCRdb lists only in-frame clones, some missing. This table holds some 2,500,000 clones, approximately 90% found once. This entry belongs to a study of shared clonotypes between healthy human individuals. General observations from the study: It was the non-shared clonotypes that had lower generation probabilities than clonotypes shared by all four donors. In a handful of donors, about 5% of naive CD4 clonotypes appeared in common.

The ends lost 1 base at V and 2 bases at J; junction bases unmatched: 9. Germline V gives CDR1 SGHAT, CDR2 FQNNGV. This CDR3 is built from 17 residues. The sequence was obtained from a man younger than 35 in good health. Some clones in this sample may be carry-over from other donors' samples. This sequence joins TRBV11-2 and TRBJ2-3; the match to TRBD2 covers 7 bases. Material for sequencing was naive CD4+ T cells from PBMCs. The subset here: CD45RA+ positively selected. In DNA, the CDR3 is TGTGCCAGCAGCTTAGCTTCTGGGGGGGGGTCCACAGATACGCAGTATTTT. Its protein is CASSLASGGGSTDTQYF. Filled out from reference TRBV11-2 and TRBJ2-3, the complete variable domain reads EAGVAQSPRYKIIEKRQSVAFWCNPISGHATLYWYQQILGQGPKLLIQFQNNGVVDDSQLPKDRFSAERLKGVDSTLKIQPAKLEDSAVYLCASSLASGGGSTDTQYFGPGTRLTVL.